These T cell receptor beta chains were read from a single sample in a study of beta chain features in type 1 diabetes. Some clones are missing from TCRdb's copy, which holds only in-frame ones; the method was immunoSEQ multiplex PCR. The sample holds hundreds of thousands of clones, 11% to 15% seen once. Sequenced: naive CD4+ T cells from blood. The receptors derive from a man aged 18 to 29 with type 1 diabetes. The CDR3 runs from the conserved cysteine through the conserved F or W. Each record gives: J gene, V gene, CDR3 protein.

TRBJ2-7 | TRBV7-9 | CASSPRASRPYEQYF
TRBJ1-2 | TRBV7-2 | CASSTGQAYGYTF
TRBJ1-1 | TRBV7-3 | CASSLEGNTEAFF
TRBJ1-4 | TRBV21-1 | CASSSAGEKLFF
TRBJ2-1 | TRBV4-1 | CASSPGAGPKDEQFF
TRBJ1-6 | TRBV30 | CAWSVAGSSYNSPLHF
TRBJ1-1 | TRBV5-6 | CASSPNQVNTEAFF
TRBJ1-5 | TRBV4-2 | CASSQGGAFLGQPQHF
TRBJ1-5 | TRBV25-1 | CASSGQGVYQPQHF
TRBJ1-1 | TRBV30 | CAWTGPGDTEAFF
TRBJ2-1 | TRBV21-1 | CATRDPALF
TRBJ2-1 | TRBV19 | CASSFASYNEQFF
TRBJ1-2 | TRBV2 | CASSPEGHGYTF
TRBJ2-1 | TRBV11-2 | CASSLMGQGVLNEQFF
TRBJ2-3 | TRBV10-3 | CAISEGQADTQYF
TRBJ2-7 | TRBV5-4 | CASSLEGLPYEQYF
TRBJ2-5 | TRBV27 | CASSRGQGFQETQYF
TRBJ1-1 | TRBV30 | CAWAGQRETEAFF
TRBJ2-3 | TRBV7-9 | CASSFSGEGSDTQYF
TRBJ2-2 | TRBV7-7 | CASSLMGTSGELFF
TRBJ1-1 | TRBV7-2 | CASSLLGTTEAFF
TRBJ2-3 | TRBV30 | CASPASGATDTQYF
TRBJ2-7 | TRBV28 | CASSLRGYEQYF
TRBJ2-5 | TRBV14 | CASSQDPVEETQYF